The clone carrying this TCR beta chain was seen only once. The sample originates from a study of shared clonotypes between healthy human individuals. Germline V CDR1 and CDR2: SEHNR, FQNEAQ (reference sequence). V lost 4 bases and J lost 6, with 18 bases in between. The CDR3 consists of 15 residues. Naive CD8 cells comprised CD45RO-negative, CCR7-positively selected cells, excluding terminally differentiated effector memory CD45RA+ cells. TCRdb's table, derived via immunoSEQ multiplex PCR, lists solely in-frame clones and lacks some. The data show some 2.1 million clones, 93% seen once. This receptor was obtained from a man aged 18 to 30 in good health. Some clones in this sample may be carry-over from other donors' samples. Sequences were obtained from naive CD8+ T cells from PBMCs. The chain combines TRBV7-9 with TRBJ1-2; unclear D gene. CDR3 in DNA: TGTGCCAGCAGCTCACCCACGATGGTTAAGGATGGCTACACCTTC. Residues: CASSSPTMVKDGYTF. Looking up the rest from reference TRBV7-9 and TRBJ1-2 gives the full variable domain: DTGVSQNPRHKITKRGQNVTFRCDPISEHNRLYWYRQTLGQGPEFLTYFQNEAQLEKSRLLSDRFSAERPKGSFSTLEIQRTEQGDSAMYLCASSSPTMVKDGYTFGSGTRLTVV.